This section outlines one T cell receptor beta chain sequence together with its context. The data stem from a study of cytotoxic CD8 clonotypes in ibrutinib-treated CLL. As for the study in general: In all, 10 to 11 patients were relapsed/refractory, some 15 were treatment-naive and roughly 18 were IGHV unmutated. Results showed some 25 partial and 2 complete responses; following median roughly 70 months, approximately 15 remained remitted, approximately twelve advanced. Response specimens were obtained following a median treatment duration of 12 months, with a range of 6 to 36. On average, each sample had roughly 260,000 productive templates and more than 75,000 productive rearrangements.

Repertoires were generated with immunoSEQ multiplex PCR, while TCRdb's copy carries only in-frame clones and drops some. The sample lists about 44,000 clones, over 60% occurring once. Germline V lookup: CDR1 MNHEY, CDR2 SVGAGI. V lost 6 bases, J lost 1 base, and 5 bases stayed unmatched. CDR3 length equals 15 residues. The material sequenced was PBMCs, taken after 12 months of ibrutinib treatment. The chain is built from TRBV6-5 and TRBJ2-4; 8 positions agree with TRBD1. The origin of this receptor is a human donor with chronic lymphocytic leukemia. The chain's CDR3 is CASSRTGLAKNIQYF. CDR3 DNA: TGTGCCAGCAGCCGGACAGGGTTGGCCAAAAACATTCAGTACTTC.